The 19 T cell receptor beta chains listed next were all sequenced from one sample in a study of blood T cells in healthy people across ages. Primed by a sample-barcoded 5' primer and a J-beta primer mix, a second PCR proceeded for about 7 to 11 cycles. TCRdb recomputed calls from the 5' RACE reads with MiXCR, one row per CDR3 protein. The sample yields approximately 770,000 distinct CDR3 sequences, 58% seen once. The sample comprised blood. These receptors originate from a man younger than 45 in good health.

The chain uses TRBV7-9 and TRBJ2-5; 7 bases are a match to TRBD1. CDR3 length equals 14 residues. The V gene's germline CDR1 is SEHNR and CDR2 FQNEAQ (reference sequence). Germline trimming cut 8 bases from V and 5 bases from J; bases unmatched to any gene: 11. This CDR3 is CASGRTGEPETQYF. The CDR3 DNA is TGTGCCAGCGGACGAACAGGGGAACCTGAGACCCAGTACTTC. Variable domain in full (rest from reference TRBV7-9 and TRBJ2-5): DTGVSQNPRHKITKRGQNVTFRCDPISEHNRLYWYRQTLGQGPEFLTYFQNEAQLEKSRLLSDRFSAERPKGSFSTLEIQRTEQGDSAMYLCASGRTGEPETQYFGPGTRLLVL.

V is TRBV10-2 and J is TRBJ2-5, with a tentative D call TRBD1 (6 bases). Germline values: CDR1 WSHSY, CDR2 SAAADI. V was clipped by 4 bases and J by 5 bases, with 11 bases between them. The CDR3 is made up of 13 amino acids. The CDR3 DNA follows: TGCGCCAGCAGTGCAGGGGCAGGGGAGACCCAGTACTTC. Its translation is CASSAGAGETQYF.

The chain carries TRBV5-6 and TRBJ2-5, with 10 bases lining up with TRBD1. Near its end, the DNA agrees better with TRBJ2-7, so the J call may be wrong. This CDR3 has 16 amino acids. Looked up from germline, CDR1 is SGHDT and CDR2 is YYEEEE. The CDR3 loop reads CASSGSSGTGVYEQYF. CDR3 DNA: TGTGCCAGCAGCGGTAGCTCCGGGACAGGGGTCTACGAGCAGTACTTC.

The chain combines TRBV18 with TRBJ2-7; D is possibly TRBD2 (6 bases). The V and J ends lost 3 bases and 6 bases respectively, with 18 bases between them. The CDR3 covers 15 residues. Germline loops: CDR1 KGHSH, CDR2 LQKENI. CDR3 residues: CASSPGTGSLGEQYF. The CDR3, as DNA: TGTGCCAGCTCACCCGGGACTGGGAGTCTGGGCGAGCAGTACTTC. The full variable domain, its missing parts supplied by reference TRBV18 and TRBJ2-7, is NAGVMQNPRHLVRRRGQEARLRCSPMKGHSHVYWYRQLPEEGLKFMVYLQKENIIDESGMPKERFSAEFPKEGPSILRIQQVVRGDSAAYFCASSPGTGSLGEQYFGPGTRLTVT.

The CDR3 sequence: CASSSPATEYNYGYTF. CDR3 nucleotides: TGTGCCAGCAGTAGCCCGGCCACGGAATATAACTATGGCTACACCTTC. The V gene is TRBV6-2 or TRBV6-3, the J gene TRBJ1-2, with D hard to call. Looked up from germline, CDR1 is MNHEY and CDR2 is SVGEGT. Deletions cut 5 bases from V and 1 base from J, with 17 bases between. The CDR3 has 16 amino acids.

This clonotype occurred a few times. The chain employs TRBV29-1 and TRBJ2-3; a weak D match, TRBD2 (6 bases). The CDR3 length is 13 residues. Germline CDR1 SQVTM, CDR2 ANQGSEA. The V end lost 1 base, the J end lost 6 bases, and 11 bases lay between the germline ends. The CDR3 reads CSVEATGGDTQYF. The CDR3 bases are TGCAGCGTTGAAGCGACCGGAGGGGATACGCAGTATTTT.

Only a few counts were recorded for this clonotype. The rearrangement joins TRBV6-2 or TRBV6-3 to TRBJ2-6, with D uncertain. This CDR3 is 16 amino acids long. Germline CDR1 MNHEY, CDR2 SVGEGT. The V and J ends lost 8 bases and 3 bases respectively, with 17 bases between them. The CDR3 loop is CASRGPGEVGANVLTF. In DNA, the CDR3 is TGTGCCAGCCGCGGACCGGGCGAGGTTGGGGCCAACGTCCTGACTTTC.

The chain couples TRBV20-1 to TRBJ2-7; D possibly corresponds to TRBD2 (6 bases). Germline CDR1 and CDR2: DFQATT and SNEGSKA (reference sequence). Trimming took off 4 bases at V and 2 bases at J, with 15 bases between the two ends. CDR3 length equals 14 residues. The CDR3 spells CSATSAGKAYEQYF. DNA of the CDR3: TGCAGTGCTACTAGCGCGGGAAAGGCCTACGAGCAGTACTTC.

This clonotype was seen a handful of times. The V gene is TRBV6-5, the J gene TRBJ2-5; no clear D gene. The germline V gene encodes CDR1 MNHEY and CDR2 SVGAGI. V lost 7 bases and J 2 bases, leaving 14 bases between the germline ends. The CDR3 has 14 amino acids. The CDR3 bases are TGTGCCAGCAAGGTTGAAGATGTTCAAGAGACCCAGTACTTC. Translating gives CASKVEDVQETQYF.

This clonotype was seen a handful of times. The gene calls are TRBV9 and TRBJ2-1; 9 bases map to TRBD1. Trimming cost V 4 bases and J 7 bases; bases outside gene matches: 6. Germline CDR1 and CDR2: SGDLS and YYNGEE. The CDR3 covers 14 residues. CDR3 sequence reads: CASSPGQGWNEQFF. In DNA, the CDR3 is TGTGCCAGCAGCCCGGGACAGGGTTGGAATGAGCAGTTCTTC.

This sequence joins TRBV7-2 and TRBJ2-5; possibly TRBD1 or TRBD2 for D (5 bases each). CDR3 length: 13 amino acids. CDR1 is SGHTA and CDR2 is FQGNSA in the germline V gene. Trimming took 6 bases from V and 5 from J, leaving 13 bases between them. The CDR3 sequence is CASRTPGPETQYF. The CDR3 DNA follows: TGTGCCAGCAGAACACCGGGGCCGGAGACCCAGTACTTC.

V usage is TRBV6-6 and J usage is TRBJ2-7; 7 bases map to TRBD1. V was clipped by 10 bases and J by 1 base; unmatched bases: 7. The CDR3 is made up of 13 amino acids. Germline V gene sequence: CDR1 MNHNY, CDR2 SVGAGI (reference sequence). In DNA form, the CDR3 reads TGTGCCACCTGCCCGGGACAGTCCTACGAGCAGTACTTC. As protein: CATCPGQSYEQYF.

The genes are TRBV19 and TRBJ2-1, with 7 bases lining up with TRBD1. CDR1 and CDR2 (germline): LNHDA, SQIVND (reference sequence). After removal of 9 bases from V and 7 bases from J, the junction contained 15 bases not matched to a gene. This CDR3 contains 15 residues. The CDR3 region has the DNA TGTGCCAGCGCCCGAGGGGGCGCGGTGGCTAATGAGCAGTTCTTC. Its translation: CASARGGAVANEQFF.

This clonotype came up a few times. This chain uses TRBV4-2 with TRBJ1-5; D possibly corresponds to TRBD1 (5 bases). The germline gives CDR1 LGHNA, CDR2 YNFKEQ. Trimming shortened V by 3 bases and J by 7 bases, and 7 bases separated the two germline ends. This CDR3 spans 12 amino acids. Written as DNA, the CDR3 is TGTGCCAGCAGCCAGGGGGAACAGCCCCAGCATTTT. The encoded protein is CASSQGEQPQHF.

In regard to this clonotype: Relative to the germline gene, one junction end is altered; a read error may explain this. The J gene is TRBJ2-1, the V gene TRBV24-1; no clear D. The CDR3 contains 13 residues. Germline assignment: CDR1 KGHDR and CDR2 SFDVKD. The CDR3 bases are TGTACCACCAGTGATTTCACCTACAATGAGCAGTTCTTC. Amino acids: CTTSDFTYNEQFF.

The rearrangement links TRBV28 to TRBJ2-7; D is perhaps TRBD1 (6 bases). The V gene lost 10 bases and the J gene lost 2 bases, with 18 bases spanning the gap. There are 14 residues in the CDR3. CDR1 is MDHEN and CDR2 is SYDVKM in the germline V gene. The CDR3, as DNA: TGTGCCACCTACTCCGGGACAATGACCTACGAGCAGTACTTC. Translation gives CATYSGTMTYEQYF.

The chain links TRBV7-9 to TRBJ1-3; 7 bases map to TRBD1. Looked up from germline, CDR1 is SEHNR and CDR2 is FQNEAQ (reference sequence). The CDR3 runs to 14 residues. Germline trimming cut 2 bases from V and 4 bases from J; bases unmatched to any gene: 2. The CDR3 loop reads CASSLSTGGNTIYF. The CDR3 nucleotides read TGTGCCAGCAGCTTATCGACAGGGGGAAACACCATATATTTT.

J is TRBJ2-3 and V is TRBV20-1, with 8 bases matching TRBD2. The CDR3 totals 14 residues. Losses at the gene ends were 6 bases for V and 2 bases for J; bases not matched to a gene: 7. Per germline, CDR1 DFQATT and CDR2 SNEGSKA (reference sequence). The CDR3 loop reads CSAYRSGATDTQYF. CDR3 nucleotides: TGCAGTGCCTACCGTAGCGGGGCCACAGATACGCAGTATTTT.

This clonotype showed up just a few times. This rearrangement joins TRBV7-9 to TRBJ2-1; 11 bases align to TRBD2. Germline V lookup: CDR1 SEHNR, CDR2 FQNEAQ (reference sequence). The CDR3 has 19 amino acids. V shed 8 bases and J 4 bases; nucleotides not matched to a gene: 19. CDR3 amino acids: CASLPGTSGQRGTYNEQFF. For the CDR3, the DNA is TGTGCCAGCCTCCCGGGGACTAGCGGTCAGAGGGGGACTTACAATGAGCAGTTCTTC.